This is a list of T cell receptor beta chains from one sample in a study of T cell changes during pregnancy in multiple sclerosis. The method was immunoSEQ multiplex PCR; TCRdb's version includes in-frame clones alone and lacks a portion of them. The table lists roughly 50,000 clones, more than 85% of them singletons. The sample consisted of peripheral blood, taken after pregnancy. These receptors originate from a female donor in good health, enrolled as a control in a pregnancy study. The CDR3 runs from the conserved cysteine through the conserved F or W. D genes are given only for firm matches. The size of a clone is reported for some rows only, either as once, few or many, or as a class for expanded clones.

j_call: TRBJ1-2
v_call: TRBV13
d_call: TRBD1
clone_size: -
cdr3_aa: CASSLGSGGYGYTF
cdr3_nt: TGTGCCAGCAGCTTAGGATCAGGGGGCTATGGCTACACCTTC

j_call: TRBJ1-4
v_call: TRBV30
d_call: -
clone_size: -
cdr3_aa: CAGEGSREKLFF
cdr3_nt: TGTGCCGGGGAGGGCTCGAGGGAAAAACTGTTTTTT

j_call: TRBJ1-4
v_call: TRBV6-1
d_call: -
clone_size: -
cdr3_aa: CASRPGGDPNEKLFF
cdr3_nt: TGTGCCAGCAGACCGGGGGGGGACCCTAATGAAAAACTGTTTTTT

j_call: TRBJ2-5
v_call: TRBV21-1
d_call: -
clone_size: -
cdr3_aa: CASSKGQGEETQYF
cdr3_nt: TGTGCCAGCAGCAAGGGGCAGGGGGAAGAGACCCAGTACTTC

j_call: TRBJ2-7
v_call: TRBV7-2
d_call: -
clone_size: -
cdr3_aa: CASSLSIATYEQYF
cdr3_nt: TGTGCCAGCAGCTTAAGTATAGCAACCTACGAGCAGTACTTC

j_call: TRBJ2-1
v_call: TRBV4-3
d_call: -
clone_size: -
cdr3_aa: CASSQNREPLHNEQFF
cdr3_nt: TGCGCCAGCAGCCAAAACAGGGAACCATTACACAATGAGCAGTTCTTC

j_call: TRBJ1-3
v_call: TRBV28
d_call: -
clone_size: -
cdr3_aa: CASQQGIPSAGNTIYF
cdr3_nt: TGTGCCAGTCAACAGGGAATCCCCTCAGCGGGAAACACCATATATTTT

j_call: TRBJ2-4
v_call: TRBV28
d_call: TRBD1
clone_size: -
cdr3_aa: CASSLIPGQGTFQYF
cdr3_nt: TGTGCCAGCAGTTTAATTCCGGGACAGGGTACATTTCAGTACTTC

j_call: TRBJ2-3
v_call: TRBV5-1
d_call: TRBD2
clone_size: -
cdr3_aa: CASSLTSGGVTDTQYF
cdr3_nt: TGCGCCAGCAGCCTGACTAGCGGGGGGGTCACAGATACGCAGTATTTT

j_call: TRBJ2-7
v_call: TRBV5-4
d_call: TRBD1
clone_size: -
cdr3_aa: CASSSPYRGNYEQYF
cdr3_nt: TGTGCCAGCAGCTCCCCGTACAGGGGGAACTACGAGCAGTACTTC

j_call: TRBJ2-5
v_call: TRBV7-2
d_call: -
clone_size: -
cdr3_aa: CASSYAAMETQYF
cdr3_nt: TGTGCCAGCAGCTACGCGGCGATGGAGACCCAGTACTTC

j_call: TRBJ1-6
v_call: TRBV7-9
d_call: -
clone_size: few
cdr3_aa: CASSLGQPHSPLHF
cdr3_nt: TGTGCCAGCAGCTTGGGGCAGCCCCATTCACCCCTCCACTTT

j_call: TRBJ2-1
v_call: TRBV7-2
d_call: TRBD2
clone_size: -
cdr3_aa: CASSAGTSGSHEQFF
cdr3_nt: TGTGCCAGCAGCGCCGGCACTAGCGGGAGTCATGAGCAGTTCTTC

j_call: TRBJ1-2
v_call: TRBV6-1
d_call: TRBD1
clone_size: -
cdr3_aa: CASSEGDRGNYGYTF
cdr3_nt: TGTGCCAGCAGTGAAGGGGACAGGGGGAACTATGGCTACACCTTC

j_call: TRBJ1-2
v_call: TRBV7-8
d_call: -
clone_size: once
cdr3_aa: CASSLYSLLAGINYGYTF
cdr3_nt: TGTGCCAGCAGCTTATACTCCCTTCTCGCGGGGATTAACTATGGCTACACCTTC

j_call: TRBJ2-7
v_call: TRBV19
d_call: TRBD2
clone_size: -
cdr3_aa: CASSRKGGAGEQYF
cdr3_nt: TGTGCCAGTAGTAGAAAGGGAGGGGCTGGGGAGCAGTACTTC

j_call: TRBJ1-2
v_call: TRBV9
d_call: TRBD1
clone_size: -
cdr3_aa: CASSAEQGLGGYTF
cdr3_nt: TGTGCCAGCAGCGCGGAACAGGGGCTTGGGGGCTACACCTTC

j_call: TRBJ2-5
v_call: TRBV27
d_call: -
clone_size: once
cdr3_aa: CASSFGAGYQETQYF
cdr3_nt: TGTGCCAGCAGTTTCGGGGCGGGGTACCAAGAGACCCAGTACTTC

j_call: TRBJ2-5
v_call: TRBV7-8
d_call: -
clone_size: -
cdr3_aa: CASSLSPLSGETQYF
cdr3_nt: TGTGCCAGCAGCTTATCCCCCCTCTCAGGAGAGACCCAGTACTTC

j_call: TRBJ1-6
v_call: TRBV6-4
d_call: -
clone_size: -
cdr3_aa: CASSRVANSPLHF
cdr3_nt: TGTGCCAGCAGTCGGGTCGCTAATTCACCCCTCCACTTT

j_call: TRBJ1-2
v_call: TRBV27
d_call: TRBD1
clone_size: -
cdr3_aa: CASSPRTGPYGYTF
cdr3_nt: TGTGCCAGCAGTCCGCGGACAGGCCCCTATGGCTACACCTTC

j_call: TRBJ2-5
v_call: TRBV2
d_call: -
clone_size: -
cdr3_aa: CASMQGLQETQYF
cdr3_nt: TGTGCCAGCATGCAGGGGTTACAAGAGACCCAGTACTTC

j_call: TRBJ2-3
v_call: TRBV6-4
d_call: TRBD2
clone_size: -
cdr3_aa: CASSDGTSGGTDTQYF
cdr3_nt: TGTGCCAGCAGTGACGGGACTAGCGGGGGCACAGATACGCAGTATTTT

j_call: TRBJ1-5
v_call: TRBV15
d_call: TRBD1
clone_size: -
cdr3_aa: CATSRATGGQPQHF
cdr3_nt: TGTGCCACCAGCAGAGCTACAGGGGGACAGCCCCAGCATTTT

j_call: TRBJ2-6
v_call: TRBV27
d_call: -
clone_size: -
cdr3_aa: CASSYKAGQPSGANVLTF
cdr3_nt: TGTGCCAGCAGTTATAAGGCAGGACAGCCCTCTGGGGCCAACGTCCTGACTTTC

j_call: TRBJ1-2
v_call: TRBV27
d_call: -
clone_size: -
cdr3_aa: CASSADSSSGYTF
cdr3_nt: TGTGCCAGCAGTGCGGACAGTTCCTCTGGCTACACCTTC

j_call: TRBJ1-5
v_call: TRBV7-8
d_call: -
clone_size: once
cdr3_aa: CASSRTGNQPQHF
cdr3_nt: TGTGCCAGCAGCCGGACAGGCAATCAGCCCCAGCATTTT

j_call: TRBJ2-2
v_call: TRBV6-5
d_call: -
clone_size: -
cdr3_aa: CASSYARGVAGELFF
cdr3_nt: TGTGCCAGCAGTTACGCCAGGGGGGTCGCCGGGGAGCTGTTTTTT

j_call: TRBJ1-4
v_call: TRBV15
d_call: TRBD1
clone_size: -
cdr3_aa: CATSREVLTGRWEKLFF
cdr3_nt: TGTGCCACCAGCAGAGAGGTTTTGACAGGGCGGTGGGAAAAACTGTTTTTT

j_call: TRBJ2-2
v_call: TRBV6-1
d_call: -
clone_size: -
cdr3_aa: CASSEFEYHTGELFF
cdr3_nt: TGTGCCAGCAGTGAATTTGAGTACCACACCGGGGAGCTGTTTTTT

j_call: TRBJ1-1
v_call: TRBV25-1
d_call: -
clone_size: -
cdr3_aa: CASRPLAATEAFF
cdr3_nt: TGTGCCAGCAGGCCCCTCGCGGCCACTGAAGCTTTCTTT

j_call: TRBJ1-6
v_call: TRBV4-2
d_call: TRBD1
clone_size: -
cdr3_aa: CASSPRHGTDNSPLHF
cdr3_nt: TGTGCCAGCAGCCCCCGACACGGGACAGATAATTCACCCCTCCACTTT

j_call: TRBJ2-7
v_call: TRBV7-2
d_call: TRBD2
clone_size: -
cdr3_aa: CASSLYPSGFYEQYF
cdr3_nt: TGTGCCAGCAGCTTATACCCTAGCGGCTTCTACGAGCAGTACTTC

j_call: TRBJ1-2
v_call: TRBV6-5
d_call: -
clone_size: -
cdr3_aa: CASRVTVNYGYTF
cdr3_nt: TGTGCCAGCAGGGTGACAGTCAACTATGGCTACACCTTC

j_call: TRBJ1-2
v_call: TRBV6-4
d_call: -
clone_size: few
cdr3_aa: CASSDGDIDGYTF
cdr3_nt: TGTGCCAGCAGTGATGGGGACATTGATGGCTACACCTTC

j_call: TRBJ2-3
v_call: TRBV2
d_call: TRBD1
clone_size: -
cdr3_aa: CASSGQGAGTDTQYF
cdr3_nt: TGTGCCAGCAGTGGGCAGGGGGCAGGTACAGATACGCAGTATTTT

j_call: TRBJ1-1
v_call: TRBV10-3
d_call: -
clone_size: -
cdr3_aa: CAISESTEEHPEAFF
cdr3_nt: TGTGCCATCAGTGAGTCTACCGAAGAGCATCCTGAAGCTTTCTTT

j_call: TRBJ2-7
v_call: TRBV19
d_call: -
clone_size: -
cdr3_aa: CASSQNGHPSYEQYF
cdr3_nt: TGTGCCAGTAGTCAAAATGGCCACCCCTCCTACGAGCAGTACTTC

j_call: TRBJ2-3
v_call: TRBV21-1
d_call: -
clone_size: -
cdr3_aa: CASSKPGQGFSDTQYF
cdr3_nt: TGTGCCAGCAGCAAGCCGGGACAGGGGTTCTCAGATACGCAGTATTTT

j_call: TRBJ1-1
v_call: TRBV14
d_call: TRBD1
clone_size: -
cdr3_aa: CASSQNRWQGAGTEAFF
cdr3_nt: TGTGCCAGCAGCCAAAATCGTTGGCAGGGGGCAGGCACTGAAGCTTTCTTT

j_call: TRBJ1-1
v_call: TRBV7-9
d_call: TRBD1
clone_size: -
cdr3_aa: CASSRTGMNTEAFF
cdr3_nt: TGTGCCAGCAGCCGGACAGGGATGAACACTGAAGCTTTCTTT

j_call: TRBJ1-5
v_call: TRBV28
d_call: -
clone_size: -
cdr3_aa: CASSFTWGGGSNQPQHF
cdr3_nt: TGTGCCAGCAGTTTTACGTGGGGGGGAGGATCCAATCAGCCCCAGCATTTT

j_call: TRBJ1-4
v_call: TRBV2
d_call: -
clone_size: -
cdr3_aa: CASWAGVILPEKLFF
cdr3_nt: TGTGCCAGCTGGGCAGGGGTAATACTACCCGAAAAACTGTTTTTT

j_call: TRBJ2-5
v_call: TRBV7-2
d_call: TRBD2
clone_size: -
cdr3_aa: CASSPDGLAEETQYF
cdr3_nt: TGTGCCAGCAGCCCGGATGGGCTAGCGGAAGAGACCCAGTACTTC

j_call: TRBJ1-5
v_call: TRBV12-2
d_call: -
clone_size: -
cdr3_aa: CASRLVSRNQPQHF
cdr3_nt: TGTGCAAGTCGCTTAGTGTCCAGGAATCAGCCCCAGCATTTT

j_call: TRBJ1-1
v_call: TRBV6-5
d_call: TRBD1
clone_size: -
cdr3_aa: CASRTGGAGTEAFF
cdr3_nt: TGTGCCAGCAGAACAGGGGGCGCGGGGACTGAAGCTTTCTTT

j_call: TRBJ2-1
v_call: TRBV19
d_call: -
clone_size: -
cdr3_aa: CASSIGRQGDLLEREFNEQFF
cdr3_nt: TGTGCCAGTAGTATAGGCAGACAGGGGGACCTGTTAGAGCGGGAGTTTAATGAGCAGTTCTTC

j_call: TRBJ2-7
v_call: TRBV2
d_call: -
clone_size: -
cdr3_aa: CASTTGWGNYEQYF
cdr3_nt: TGTGCCAGCACCACGGGATGGGGTAACTACGAGCAGTACTTC

j_call: TRBJ1-4
v_call: TRBV30
d_call: -
clone_size: -
cdr3_aa: CAWSTGGEKLFF
cdr3_nt: TGTGCCTGGAGTACCGGGGGTGAAAAACTGTTTTTT

j_call: TRBJ1-1
v_call: TRBV5-8
d_call: -
clone_size: -
cdr3_aa: CASSGWGHPRDTEAFF
cdr3_nt: TGTGCCAGCAGCGGTTGGGGACACCCGCGTGACACTGAAGCTTTCTTT